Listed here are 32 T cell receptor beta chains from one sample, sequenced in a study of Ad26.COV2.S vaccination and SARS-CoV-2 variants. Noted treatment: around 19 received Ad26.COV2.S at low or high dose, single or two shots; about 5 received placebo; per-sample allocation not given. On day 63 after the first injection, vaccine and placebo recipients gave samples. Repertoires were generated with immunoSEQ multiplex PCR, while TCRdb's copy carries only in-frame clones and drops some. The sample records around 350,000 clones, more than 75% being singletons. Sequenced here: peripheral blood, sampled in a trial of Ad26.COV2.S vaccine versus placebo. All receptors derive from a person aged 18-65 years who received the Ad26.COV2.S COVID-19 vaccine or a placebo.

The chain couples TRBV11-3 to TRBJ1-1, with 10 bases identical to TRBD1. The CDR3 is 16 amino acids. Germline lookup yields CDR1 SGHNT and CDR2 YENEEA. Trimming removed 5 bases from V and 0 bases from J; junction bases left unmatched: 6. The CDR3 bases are TGTGCCAGCAGCACCGGGACAGGGGCCCTGAACACTGAAGCTTTCTTT. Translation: CASSTGTGALNTEAFF. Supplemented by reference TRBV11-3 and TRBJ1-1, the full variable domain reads EAGVVQSPRYKIIEKKQPVAFWCNPISGHNTLYWYLQNLGQGPELLIRYENEEAVDDSQLPKDRFSAERLKGVDSTLKIQPAELGDSAVYLCASSTGTGALNTEAFFGQGTRLTVV.

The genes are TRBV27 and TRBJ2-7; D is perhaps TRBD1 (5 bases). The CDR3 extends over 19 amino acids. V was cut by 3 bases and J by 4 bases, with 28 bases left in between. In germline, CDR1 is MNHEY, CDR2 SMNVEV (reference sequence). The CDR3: CASSLVPGHLGDGKYEQYF. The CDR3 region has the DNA TGTGCCAGCAGTTTGGTCCCGGGTCATCTAGGGGATGGTAAATACGAGCAGTACTTC.

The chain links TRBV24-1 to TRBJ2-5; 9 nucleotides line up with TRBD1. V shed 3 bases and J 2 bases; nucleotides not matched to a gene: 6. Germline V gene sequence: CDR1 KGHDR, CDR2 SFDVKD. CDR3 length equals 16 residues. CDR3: CATSDGTGKLQETQYF. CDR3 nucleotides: TGTGCCACCAGTGATGGGACAGGGAAGCTACAAGAGACCCAGTACTTC.

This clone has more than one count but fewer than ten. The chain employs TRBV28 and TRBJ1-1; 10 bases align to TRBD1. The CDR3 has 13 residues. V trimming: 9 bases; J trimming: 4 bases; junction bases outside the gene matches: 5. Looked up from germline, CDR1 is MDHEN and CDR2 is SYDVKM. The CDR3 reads CASLDRGRTEAFF. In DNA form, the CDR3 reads TGTGCCAGTCTAGACAGGGGGCGCACTGAAGCTTTCTTT.

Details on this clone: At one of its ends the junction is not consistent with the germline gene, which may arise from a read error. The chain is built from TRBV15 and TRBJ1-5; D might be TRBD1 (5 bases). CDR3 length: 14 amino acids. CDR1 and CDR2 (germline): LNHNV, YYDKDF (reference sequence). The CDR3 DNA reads TGTGCCACCAGCAGAGATCGGGGGAATCAGCGCCAGCATTTT. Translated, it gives CATSRDRGNQRQHF.

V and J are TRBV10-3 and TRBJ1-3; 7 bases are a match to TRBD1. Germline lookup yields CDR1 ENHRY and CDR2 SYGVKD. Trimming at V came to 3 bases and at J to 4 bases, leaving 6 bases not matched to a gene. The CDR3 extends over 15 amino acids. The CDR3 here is CAISEKGAVGNTIYF. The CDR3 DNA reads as TGTGCCATCAGTGAAAAGGGGGCGGTCGGAAACACCATATATTTT.

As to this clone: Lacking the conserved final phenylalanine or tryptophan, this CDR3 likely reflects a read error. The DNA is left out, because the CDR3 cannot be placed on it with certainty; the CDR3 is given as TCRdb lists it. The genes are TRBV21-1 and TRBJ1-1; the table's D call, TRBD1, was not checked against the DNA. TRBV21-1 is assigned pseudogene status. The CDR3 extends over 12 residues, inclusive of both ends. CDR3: CASSKKGDSRGI.

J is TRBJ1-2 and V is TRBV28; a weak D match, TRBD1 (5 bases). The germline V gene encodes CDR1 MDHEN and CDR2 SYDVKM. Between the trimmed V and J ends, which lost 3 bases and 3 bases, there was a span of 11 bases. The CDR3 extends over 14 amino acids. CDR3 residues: CASSLGQGDYGYTF. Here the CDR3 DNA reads TGTGCCAGCAGTTTGGGCCAGGGTGACTATGGCTACACCTTC.

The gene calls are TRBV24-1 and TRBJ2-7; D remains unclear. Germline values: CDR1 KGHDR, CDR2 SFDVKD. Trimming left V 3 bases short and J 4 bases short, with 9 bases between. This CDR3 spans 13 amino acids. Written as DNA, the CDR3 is TGTGCCACCAGTGATCCCGACCGATACGAGCAGTACTTC. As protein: CATSDPDRYEQYF.

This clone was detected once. The CDR3 nucleotides are TGTGCCAGCACAGGGGGCGGGAGGGACACTGAAGCTTTCTTT. Amino acid sequence: CASTGGGRDTEAFF. This chain connects TRBV5-6 to TRBJ1-1, with TRBD1 matching 8 bases. Looked up from germline, CDR1 is SGHDT and CDR2 is YYEEEE. The CDR3 sequence is 14 residues long. V dropped 6 bases and J dropped 3; count of bases not matched to a gene: 7.

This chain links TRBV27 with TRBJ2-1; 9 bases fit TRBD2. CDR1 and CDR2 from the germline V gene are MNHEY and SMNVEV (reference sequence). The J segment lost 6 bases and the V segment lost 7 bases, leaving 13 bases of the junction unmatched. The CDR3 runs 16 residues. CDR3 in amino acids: CASTRLAALPTNEQFF. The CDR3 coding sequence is TGTGCCAGCACCCGACTAGCGGCTTTACCAACCAATGAGCAGTTCTTC.

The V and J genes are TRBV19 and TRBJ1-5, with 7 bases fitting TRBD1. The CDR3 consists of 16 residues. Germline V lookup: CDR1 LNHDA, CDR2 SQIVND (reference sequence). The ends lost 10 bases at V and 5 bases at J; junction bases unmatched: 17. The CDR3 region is CATHRGRGGEYQPQHF. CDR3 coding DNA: TGTGCCACCCATAGAGGTCGAGGGGGCGAATATCAGCCCCAGCATTTT. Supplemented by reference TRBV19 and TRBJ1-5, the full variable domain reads DGGITQSPKYLFRKEGQNVTLSCEQNLNHDAMYWYRQDPGQGLRLIYYSQIVNDFQKGDIAEGYSVSREKKESFPLTVTSAQKNPTAFYLCATHRGRGGEYQPQHFGDGTRLSIL.

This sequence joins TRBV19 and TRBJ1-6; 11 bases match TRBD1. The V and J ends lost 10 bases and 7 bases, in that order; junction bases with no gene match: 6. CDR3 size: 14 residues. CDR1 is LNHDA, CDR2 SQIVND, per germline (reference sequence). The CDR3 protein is CATRDRGRNSPLHF. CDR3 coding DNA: TGTGCCACCCGGGACAGGGGGAGGAATTCACCCCTCCACTTT.

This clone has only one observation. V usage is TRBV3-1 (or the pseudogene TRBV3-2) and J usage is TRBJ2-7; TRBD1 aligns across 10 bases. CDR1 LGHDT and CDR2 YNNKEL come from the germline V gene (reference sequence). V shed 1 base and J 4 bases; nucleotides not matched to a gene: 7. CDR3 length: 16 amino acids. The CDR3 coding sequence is TGTGCCAGCAGCCAAGCGGGGACAGGGGTTCAGTACGAGCAGTACTTC. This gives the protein CASSQAGTGVQYEQYF.

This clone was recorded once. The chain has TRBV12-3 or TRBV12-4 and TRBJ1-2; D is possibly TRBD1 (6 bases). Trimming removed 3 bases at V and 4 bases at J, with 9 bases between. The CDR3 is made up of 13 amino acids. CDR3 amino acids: CASSFGQPYGYTF. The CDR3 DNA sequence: TGTGCCAGCAGTTTTGGACAGCCCTATGGCTACACCTTC.

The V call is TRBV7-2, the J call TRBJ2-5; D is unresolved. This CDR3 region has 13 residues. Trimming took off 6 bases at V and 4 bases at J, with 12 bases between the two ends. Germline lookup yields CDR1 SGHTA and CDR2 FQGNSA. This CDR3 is CASRQNSGETQYF. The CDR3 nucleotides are TGTGCCAGCAGGCAGAACTCGGGAGAGACCCAGTACTTC.

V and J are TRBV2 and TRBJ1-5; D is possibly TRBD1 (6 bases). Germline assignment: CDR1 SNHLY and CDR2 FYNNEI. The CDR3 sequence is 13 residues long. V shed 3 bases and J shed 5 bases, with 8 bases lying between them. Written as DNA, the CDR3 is TGTGCCAGCAGTGACAGGGGTGATCAGCCCCAGCATTTT. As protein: CASSDRGDQPQHF.

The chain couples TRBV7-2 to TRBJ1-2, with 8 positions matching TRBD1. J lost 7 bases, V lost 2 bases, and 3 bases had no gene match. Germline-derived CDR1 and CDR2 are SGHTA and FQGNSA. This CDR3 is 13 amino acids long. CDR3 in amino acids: CASSLNRGSGYTF. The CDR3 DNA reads TGTGCCAGCAGCTTAAACAGGGGGTCTGGCTACACCTTC.

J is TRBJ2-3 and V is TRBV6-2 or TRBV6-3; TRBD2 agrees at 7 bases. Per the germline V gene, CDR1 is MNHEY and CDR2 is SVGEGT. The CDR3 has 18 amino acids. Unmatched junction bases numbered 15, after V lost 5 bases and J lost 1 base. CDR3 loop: CASSSFVVRERGTDTQYF. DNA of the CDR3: TGTGCCAGCAGTAGCTTCGTGGTGCGGGAGCGCGGCACAGATACGCAGTATTTT.

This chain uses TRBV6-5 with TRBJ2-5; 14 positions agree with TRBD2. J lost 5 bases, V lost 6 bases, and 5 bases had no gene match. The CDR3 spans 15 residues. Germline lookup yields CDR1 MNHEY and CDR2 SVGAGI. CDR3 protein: CASRRLAGGSETQYF. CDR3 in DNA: TGTGCCAGCAGGCGACTAGCGGGGGGGTCGGAGACCCAGTACTTC.

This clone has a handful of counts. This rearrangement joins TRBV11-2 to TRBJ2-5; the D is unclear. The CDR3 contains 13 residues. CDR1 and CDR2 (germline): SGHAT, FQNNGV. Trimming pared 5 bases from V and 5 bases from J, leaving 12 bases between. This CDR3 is CASSPSVGETQYF. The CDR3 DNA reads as TGTGCCAGCAGCCCGAGTGTGGGCGAGACCCAGTACTTC.

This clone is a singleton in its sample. CDR3 nucleotide sequence: TGCGCCAGCAGCCAGAGGGGTTTCAGCACAGATACGCAGTATTTT. Translated: CASSQRGFSTDTQYF. V is TRBV4-1 and J is TRBJ2-3; either TRBD1 or TRBD2 may supply D (5 bases each). The V gene lost 3 bases and the J gene lost 0 bases, with 10 bases spanning the gap. Germline V gene data show CDR1 as MGHRA and CDR2 as YSYEKL. The CDR3 extends over 15 amino acids.

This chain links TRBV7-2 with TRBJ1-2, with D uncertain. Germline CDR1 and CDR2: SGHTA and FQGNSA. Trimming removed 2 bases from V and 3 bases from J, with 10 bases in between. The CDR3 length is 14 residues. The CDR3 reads CASSLSPTDYGYTF. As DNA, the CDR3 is TGTGCCAGCAGCTTATCCCCCACCGACTATGGCTACACCTTC.

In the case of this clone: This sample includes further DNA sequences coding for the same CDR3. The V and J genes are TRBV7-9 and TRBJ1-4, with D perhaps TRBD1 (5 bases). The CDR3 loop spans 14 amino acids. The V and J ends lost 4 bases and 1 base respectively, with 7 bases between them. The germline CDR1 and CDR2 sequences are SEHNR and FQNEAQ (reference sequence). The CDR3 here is CASSSGVTNEKLFF. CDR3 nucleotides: TGTGCCAGCAGCTCGGGGGTAACTAATGAAAAACTGTTTTTT.

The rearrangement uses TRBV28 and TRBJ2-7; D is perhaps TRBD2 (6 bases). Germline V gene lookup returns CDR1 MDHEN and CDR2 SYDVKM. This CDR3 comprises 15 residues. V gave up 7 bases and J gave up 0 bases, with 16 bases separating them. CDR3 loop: CASNPGGALSYEQYF. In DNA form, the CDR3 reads TGTGCCAGCAACCCGGGCGGGGCTCTCTCCTACGAGCAGTACTTC.

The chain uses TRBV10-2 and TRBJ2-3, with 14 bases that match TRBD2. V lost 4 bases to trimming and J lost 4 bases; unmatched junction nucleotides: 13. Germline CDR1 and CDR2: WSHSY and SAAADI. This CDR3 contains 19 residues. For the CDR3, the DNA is TGCGCCAGCAGTGGAAGCCCGGGACTAGCGGGGGTAGGCCCAGATACGCAGTATTTT. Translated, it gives CASSGSPGLAGVGPDTQYF.

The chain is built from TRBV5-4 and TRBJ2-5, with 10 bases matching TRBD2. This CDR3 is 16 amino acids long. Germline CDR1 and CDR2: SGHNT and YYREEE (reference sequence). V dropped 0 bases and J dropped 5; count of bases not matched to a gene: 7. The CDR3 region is CASSLEKRGGGETQYF. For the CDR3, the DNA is TGTGCCAGCAGCTTGGAAAAGCGGGGGGGCGGGGAGACCCAGTACTTC.

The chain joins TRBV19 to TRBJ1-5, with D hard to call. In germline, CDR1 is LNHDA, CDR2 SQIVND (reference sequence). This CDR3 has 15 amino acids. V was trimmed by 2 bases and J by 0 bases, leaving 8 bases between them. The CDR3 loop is CASSIRGYSNQPQHF. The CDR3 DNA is TGTGCCAGTAGTATACGAGGTTATAGCAATCAGCCCCAGCATTTT.

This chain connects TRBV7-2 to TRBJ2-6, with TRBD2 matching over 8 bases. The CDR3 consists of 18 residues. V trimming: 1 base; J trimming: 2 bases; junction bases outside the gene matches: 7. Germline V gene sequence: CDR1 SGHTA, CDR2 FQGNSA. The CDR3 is CASSLVGGGNTGANVLTF. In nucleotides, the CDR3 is TGTGCCAGCAGCTTAGTAGGCGGGGGGAACACTGGGGCCAACGTCCTGACTTTC. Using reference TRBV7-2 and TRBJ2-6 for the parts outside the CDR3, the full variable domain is GAGVSQSPSNKVTEKGKDVELRCDPISGHTALYWYRQSLGQGLEFLIYFQGNSAPDKSGLPSDRFSAERTGGSVSTLTIQRTQQEDSAVYLCASSLVGGGNTGANVLTFGAGSRLTVL.

CDR3 nucleotide sequence: TGTGCCAGCAGCCAAGACGAGGTCGGTTGGGAGACCCAGTACTTC. Amino acid sequence: CASSQDEVGWETQYF. The chain employs TRBV3-1 (or the pseudogene TRBV3-2) and TRBJ2-5, with D unclear. In germline, CDR1 is LGHDT, CDR2 YNNKEL (reference sequence). The V end was cut by 0 bases, the J end by 5 bases, with 13 bases between. The CDR3 loop spans 15 amino acids.

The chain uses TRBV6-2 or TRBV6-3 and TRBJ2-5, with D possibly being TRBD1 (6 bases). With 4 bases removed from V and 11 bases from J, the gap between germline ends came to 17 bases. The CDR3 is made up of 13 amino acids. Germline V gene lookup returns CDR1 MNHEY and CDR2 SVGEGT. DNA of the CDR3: TGTGCCAGCAGTTCCTTCCTCAGGGGCCCTCAGTACTTC. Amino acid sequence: CASSSFLRGPQYF.

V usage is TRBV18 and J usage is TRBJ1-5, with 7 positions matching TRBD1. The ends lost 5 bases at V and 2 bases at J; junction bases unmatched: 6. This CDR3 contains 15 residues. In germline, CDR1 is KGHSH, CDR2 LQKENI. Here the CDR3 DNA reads TGTGCCAGCTCATCCTCAGGGGGTGGCAATCAGCCCCAGCATTTT. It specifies CASSSSGGGNQPQHF.